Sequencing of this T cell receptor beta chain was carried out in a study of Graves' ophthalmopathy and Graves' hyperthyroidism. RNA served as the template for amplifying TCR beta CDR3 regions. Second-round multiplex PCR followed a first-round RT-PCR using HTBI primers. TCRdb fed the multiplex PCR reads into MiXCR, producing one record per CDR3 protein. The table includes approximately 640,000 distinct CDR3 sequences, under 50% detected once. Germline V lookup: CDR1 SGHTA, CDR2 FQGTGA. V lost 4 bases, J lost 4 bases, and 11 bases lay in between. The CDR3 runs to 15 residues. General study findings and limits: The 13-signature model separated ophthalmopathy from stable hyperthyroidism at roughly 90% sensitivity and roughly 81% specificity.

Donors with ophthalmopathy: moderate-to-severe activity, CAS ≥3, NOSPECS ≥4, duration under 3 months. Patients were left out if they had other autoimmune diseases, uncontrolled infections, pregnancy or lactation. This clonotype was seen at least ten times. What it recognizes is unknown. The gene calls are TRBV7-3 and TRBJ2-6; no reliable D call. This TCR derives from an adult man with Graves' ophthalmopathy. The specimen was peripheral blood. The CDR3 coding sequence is TGTGCCAGCAGCTCCATGGTTTCGGGGGCCAACGTCCTGACTTTC. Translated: CASSSMVSGANVLTF.